Listed below are T cell receptor beta chains from one sample, sequenced in a study of response to subunit inactivated influenza vaccine. TCRdb reprocessed the RT-PCR reads with MiXCR, giving one entry per CDR3 protein. The sample has hundreds of thousands of distinct CDR3 sequences, approximately 14% seen once. The sample in question was PBMCs from blood, obtained 11 to 12 days after vaccination. The receptor set was obtained from a man in his fifties or sixties who received an inactivated influenza vaccine. CDR3s include the opening cysteine and the closing phenylalanine or tryptophan. D genes are given only for firm matches. Not every row has a clone size; where given, it reads once, few, many or a size class.

-	-	TRBV11-2	TRBJ2-5	TGTGCCAGCAGCTTAGGCCACCTCCAAGAGACCCAGTACTTC	CASSLGHLQETQYF
-	few	TRBV28	TRBJ2-5	TGTGCCAGCAACCCCGGCTCAGTCTCCCGGGAGACCCAGTACTTC	CASNPGSVSRETQYF
TRBD1	-	TRBV7-9	TRBJ2-5	TGTGCCAGCAGCTTCGAGACAGGGTGGGAGACCCAGTACTTC	CASSFETGWETQYF
TRBD1	-	TRBV24-1	TRBJ1-5	TGTGCCACCAGCGCCGGGACAGGGGGCCCATATAGCAATCAGCCCCAGCATTTT	CATSAGTGGPYSNQPQHF
-	few	TRBV7-2	TRBJ1-4	TGTGCCAGCAGCCCCAGGGTAACTAATGAAAAACTGTTTTTT	CASSPRVTNEKLFF
-	-	TRBV20-1	TRBJ2-1	TGCAGTGCTAGAGATTGGAGGATTTGGCAGTTCTTC	CSARDWRIWQFF
TRBD2	few	TRBV4-1	TRBJ2-1	TGCGCCAGCAGCCAATTCCCTGGCGGGAGGGCCGGTAATGAGCAGTTCTTC	CASSQFPGGRAGNEQFF
TRBD2	-	TRBV11-2	TRBJ2-7	TGTGCCAGCAGCTCATTAGCGGGGGGGACCTACGAGCAGTACTTC	CASSSLAGGTYEQYF
-	few	TRBV6-2/TRBV6-3	TRBJ2-5	TGTGCCAGCAGTCCCACTCGGAGAGCCCCCGTGTCAGAGACCCAGTACTTC	CASSPTRRAPVSETQYF
TRBD1	many	TRBV12-3/TRBV12-4	TRBJ1-1	TGTGCCAGCAGGAGACAGGGGGCGCAGCACACTGAAGCTTTCTTT	CASRRQGAQHTEAFF
-	once	TRBV9	TRBJ2-1	TGTGCCAGCAGCGTAGGACACCCCCTCTCCTACAATGAGCAGTTCTTC	CASSVGHPLSYNEQFF
-	many	TRBV5-1	TRBJ1-1	TGCGCCAGCAGCCGGGACGGCTTGAACACTGAAGCTTTCTTT	CASSRDGLNTEAFF
TRBD1	few	TRBV24-1	TRBJ2-7	TGTGCCACCAGTGATTTAGCAGGGGGTGGGGATTCGTTTTGGTCCTACGAGCAGTACTTC	CATSDLAGGGDSFWSYEQYF
TRBD1	few	TRBV12-3/TRBV12-4	TRBJ2-7	TGTGCCAGCAGTCCCTCGGGACAGGGTTGGTTCTGGGAGCAGTACTTC	CASSPSGQGWFWEQYF
-	few	TRBV7-9	TRBJ1-1	TGTGCCAGCAGCGGACCCAGACAGGCGATTGGCGCTGAAGCTTTCTTT	CASSGPRQAIGAEAFF
-	few	TRBV7-3	TRBJ2-2	TGTGCCAGCAGCCCCGTCTCTCGTCTGTGGGACACCGGGGAGCTGTTTTTT	CASSPVSRLWDTGELFF
-	few	TRBV20-1	TRBJ2-2	TGCAGTGCTAGTATCGGTGGATCCGCCGGGGAGCTGTTTTTT	CSASIGGSAGELFF
-	-	TRBV7-9	TRBJ2-1	TGTGCCAGCAGCTTGGGGGAAGCGTTGGGGAATGAGCAGTTCTTC	CASSLGEALGNEQFF
TRBD2	few	TRBV6-6	TRBJ2-1	TGTGCCAGCGGCGCGGGGGGTCTACAGTTCTTC	CASGAGGLQFF
TRBD1	-	TRBV12-3/TRBV12-4	TRBJ2-3	TGTGCCAGCAGTTTAGACAGGGGCCTCAGCACAGATACGCAGTATTTT	CASSLDRGLSTDTQYF
TRBD1	many	TRBV5-1	TRBJ1-2	TGCGCCAGCAGCTTGGGACAGGGGACCTATGGCTACACCTTC	CASSLGQGTYGYTF
TRBD2	few	TRBV20-1	TRBJ2-1	TGCAGTGGCGGGAGGGTAAAGTATGAGCAGTTCTTC	CSGGRVKYEQFF
-	many	TRBV27	TRBJ2-7	TGTGCCAGCAGCCCAGCCCTAGAAAACTACGAGCAGTACTTC	CASSPALENYEQYF
TRBD1	-	TRBV20-1	TRBJ2-7	TGCAGTGCTGCACCTTTTGGACAGGGAACGGGCGAGCAGTACTTC	CSAAPFGQGTGEQYF
TRBD2	many	TRBV5-1	TRBJ2-3	TGCGCCAGCAGCTTGCGACTAGCGGACACAGATACGCAGTATTTT	CASSLRLADTDTQYF
TRBD2	-	TRBV5-1	TRBJ2-5	TGCGCCAGGAGCAGCGGGAACAGCCAAGAGACCCAGTACTTC	CARSSGNSQETQYF
-	few	TRBV12-3/TRBV12-4	TRBJ2-5	TGTGCCAGCAGGGACGTTGAGGGGACCCAGTACTTC	CASRDVEGTQYF
-	-	TRBV3-1	TRBJ1-2	TGTGCCAGCAGCCAAGAAGGCGGGAACTATGGCTACACCTTC	CASSQEGGNYGYTF
-	few	TRBV7-8	TRBJ2-7	TGTGCCAGCAGCCCCCGTCCGGGTTCCGCCTACGAGCAGTACTTC	CASSPRPGSAYEQYF
-	many	TRBV12-3/TRBV12-4	TRBJ2-5	TGTGCCAGCAGTCGGTCGACGGAGTCTGGGACCCAGTACTTC	CASSRSTESGTQYF
-	-	TRBV12-3/TRBV12-4	TRBJ1-2	TGTGCCAGCAGTTTATCGGCCGCCTATGGCTACACCTTC	CASSLSAAYGYTF
-	-	TRBV6-5	TRBJ2-5	TGTGCCAGCAAGGATTTTCAAGAGACCCAGTACTTC	CASKDFQETQYF
TRBD2	few	TRBV4-1	TRBJ2-1	TGCGCCAGCGGGGGACTAGCGGGAGTGAATGAGCAGTTCTTC	CASGGLAGVNEQFF
-	many	TRBV28	TRBJ1-2	TGTGCCAGCAGTCCGACGGGGGCGCGAACGGTGGGATGGGGCTACACCTTC	CASSPTGARTVGWGYTF
-	-	TRBV18	TRBJ2-7	TGTGCCAGCTCACCACCGGCGACAGGCTACGAGCAGTACTTC	CASSPPATGYEQYF
-	many	TRBV6-5	TRBJ2-2	TGTGCCAGCAGTTACGGGGGCTCACGAACCGGGGAGCTGTTTTTT	CASSYGGSRTGELFF
TRBD1	-	TRBV7-2	TRBJ1-2	TGTGCCAGCAGCTGGAGGGCGACGGACAGGGGCGACTATGGCTACACCTTC	CASSWRATDRGDYGYTF
-	-	TRBV4-2	TRBJ1-1	TGTGCCAGCAGCCAAGATCGACACCACACTGAAGCTTTCTTT	CASSQDRHHTEAFF
TRBD1	-	TRBV9	TRBJ2-7	TGTGCCAGCAGTGCGGACAGGTACTCCTACGAGCAGTACTTC	CASSADRYSYEQYF
-	few	TRBV2	TRBJ2-1	TGTGCCAGCAGTGAAGGGGGTAGGAAGAGCTCCTACAATGAGCAGTTCTTC	CASSEGGRKSSYNEQFF
-	-	TRBV12-3/TRBV12-4	TRBJ1-1	TGTGCCAGCAGTTCGCCCGGTCCGTTTGGGGCTTTCTTT	CASSSPGPFGAFF
-	-	TRBV11-2	TRBJ2-1	TGTGCCAGCAGCTTCCCGCGGGCCGCCTACAATGAGCAGTTCTTC	CASSFPRAAYNEQFF
-	few	TRBV10-3	TRBJ1-4	TGTGCCATCAGGGCACGAGAAAAACTGTTTTTT	CAIRAREKLFF
TRBD1	-	TRBV27	TRBJ1-1	TGTGCCAGCAGTTCCCTACAGGGGATGAACACTGAAGCTTTCTTT	CASSSLQGMNTEAFF
-	once	TRBV29-1	TRBJ1-1	TGCAGCTGCGGGACCATGAACACTGAAGCTTTCTTT	CSCGTMNTEAFF
-	-	TRBV5-1	TRBJ2-1	TGCGCCAGCACCCCCTTACAGATAAGCTCCTACAATGAGCAGTTCTTC	CASTPLQISSYNEQFF
-	few	TRBV18	TRBJ1-5	TGTGCCAGCTCAGCCCATCCGCTCGACAGGATCAATCAGCCCCAGCATTTT	CASSAHPLDRINQPQHF
-	few	TRBV30	TRBJ1-1	TGTGCCTGGAGCGTAGGCCCTTACACTGAAGCTTTCTTT	CAWSVGPYTEAFF
TRBD1	few	TRBV6-5	TRBJ1-6	TGTGCCAGCAGTTACCTTTCCGGGACAGGGCATTCACCCCTCCACTTT	CASSYLSGTGHSPLHF
-	few	TRBV5-1	TRBJ2-1	TGCGCCAGCAGCGAGGGATCGTACAATGAGCAGTTCTTC	CASSEGSYNEQFF
TRBD2	few	TRBV20-1	TRBJ2-3	TGCAGTGCTAGAGGGGACAGGTGGACTAGCGGGACGAAGATGGATACGCAGTATTTT	CSARGDRWTSGTKMDTQYF
-	few	TRBV3-1	TRBJ1-2	TGTGCCAGCAGCCAGGTCCGTTATGGCTACACCTTC	CASSQVRYGYTF
-	few	TRBV9	TRBJ2-3	TGTGCCAGCAGCACCCCCCCGGGGGCTAGCACAGATACGCAGTATTTT	CASSTPPGASTDTQYF
TRBD1	-	TRBV6-1	TRBJ2-2	TGTGCCAGCAGATCGGGACAGGGGAAAACCGGGGAGCTGTTTTTT	CASRSGQGKTGELFF
-	few	TRBV7-8	TRBJ2-5	TGTGCCAGCAGCCTAACAATAGTGGGTCAAGAGACCCAGTACTTC	CASSLTIVGQETQYF
-	few	TRBV28	TRBJ2-1	TGTGCCAGCAGAGTTGGAGACAGGCCCTACAATGAGCAGTTCTTC	CASRVGDRPYNEQFF
-	few	TRBV4-2	TRBJ2-1	TGTGCCAGCAGCCAACCTGGCGCTCGTACCTACAATGAGCAGTTCTTC	CASSQPGARTYNEQFF